What follows are 2 T cell receptor beta chains derived from one specimen sequenced in a study of T cells in Graves' hyperthyroidism and ophthalmopathy. RNA transcripts provided the source from which TCR beta CDR3 regions were amplified. An initial round of RT-PCR targeting the TCR CDR3 relied on the HTBI primer set. Via MiXCR, TCRdb re-called the multiplex PCR reads, giving one row per CDR3 protein. Counted here are hundreds of thousands of distinct CDR3 sequences, roughly a sixth occurring once; the ten biggest clones make up around a sixth. The sample was blood. These receptors all come from a woman between 18 and 29 years old with Graves' hyperthyroidism.

This clonotype has a count of ten or more. V usage is TRBV6-1 and J usage is TRBJ2-5, with 8 bases fitting TRBD2. The J segment lost 4 bases and the V segment lost 7 bases, leaving 8 bases of the junction unmatched. CDR1 is MNHNS and CDR2 is SASEGT in the germline V gene. The CDR3 runs 14 residues. CDR3 sequence reads: CASTAFGGAETQYF. For the CDR3, the DNA is TGTGCCAGCACCGCTTTCGGGGGGGCAGAGACCCAGTACTTC.

J is TRBJ1-1 and V is TRBV19, with D unresolved. CDR1 LNHDA and CDR2 SQIVND come from the germline V gene (reference sequence). This CDR3 comprises 12 residues. The ends were cut back, 7 bases at V and 11 bases at J, with 17 bases in the middle. CDR3 residues: CASNLDGVRAFF. CDR3 DNA sequence: TGTGCCAGTAACCTCGACGGGGTGAGGGCTTTCTTT.